The following is a T cell receptor beta chain sequence with its context. Time point noted: cycle 4 day 1 (C4D1), after five to seven weeks of nivolumab. Each and every patient relapsed after autologous stem cell transplantation, and patients got differing brentuximab vedotin exposure. Magnetic negative selection purified CD4+ T cells from thawed PBMCs. The repertoire was sequenced with immunoSEQ multiplex PCR; TCRdb's copy has only in-frame clones and lacks some. Among tens of thousands of clones, 75% to 90% were seen once, and the ten largest hold approximately 2.8%. The source of the sample is a study of PD-1 blockade in classical Hodgkin lymphoma. CDR3 length: 14 amino acids. Germline V gene lookup returns CDR1 SNHLY and CDR2 FYNNEI. Trimming removed 4 bases from V and 3 bases from J, with 10 bases in between.

The sequencing here drew on CD4+ T cells from blood, taken before the fourth cycle of nivolumab. The chain combines TRBV2 with TRBJ1-5; D is ambiguous. This clonotype was obtained from a human donor with classical Hodgkin lymphoma. Here the CDR3 reads CASSGFTINQPQHF. CDR3 coding DNA: TGTGCCAGCAGTGGTTTCACCATCAATCAGCCCCAGCATTTT.